The clone carrying this T cell receptor beta chain has only a few counts. Its antigen is not known. Documented time point: newly diagnosed GD, antithyroid drugs for less than 3 months. PBMC RNA was the source of the TCR library. The sample is drawn from a study of regulatory T cells in long-lasting Graves disease. Germline loops: CDR1 SGHDT, CDR2 YYEEEE. The length of the CDR3 is 15 residues. Trimming at V came to 2 bases and at J to 7 bases, leaving 8 bases not matched to a gene. General study findings and limits: Persistent Graves' patients had lower TCR diversity than newly diagnosed ones.

Building of the TCR beta libraries involved iRepertoire HTBI primers and Arm-PCR of CDR3 regions. TCRdb itself ran the multiplex PCR reads through MiXCR, one entry per CDR3 protein. The sample carries 300,000 to 400,000 distinct CDR3 sequences, 15% to 20% recorded once. The TCR sequence derives from a female donor with Graves disease. The sample consisted of peripheral blood mononuclear cells (PBMCs), taken at new diagnosis, from a patient treated with antithyroid drugs. The chain carries TRBV5-6 and TRBJ1-5, with 8 bases lining up with TRBD1. CDR3: CASSLGQGSIQPQHF. The CDR3 region has the DNA TGTGCCAGCAGCTTAGGACAGGGTAGTATCCAGCCCCAGCATTTT.